This TCR beta chain was observed in a study of cytomegalovirus exposure and HLA in healthy donors. Looking at the study overall: Among the 398 genotyped donors, 70% to 90% were placed in the Caucasian-associated ancestry cluster.

The CDR3 has 13 residues. CDR1 and CDR2 (germline): WNHNN, SYGVQD (reference sequence). V lost 2 bases, J lost 8 bases, and 4 bases stayed unmatched. Vbeta (60) and Jbeta (13) primers were used in the PCR. Assay used: immunoSEQ multiplex PCR; TCRdb lists only in-frame clones, some missing. The profile covers under 200,000 clones, with 70% to 90% appearing a single time and roughly 2% taken by the ten largest. This sequence joins TRBV10-1 and TRBJ1-2, with 8 bases lining up with TRBD1. Material for sequencing was PBMCs. The source is a woman in her late teens or twenties in good health and CMV-seropositive. The CDR3 loop reads CASSELRDRGYTF. The DNA of the CDR3 is TGCGCCAGCAGTGAGCTCCGGGACAGGGGCTACACCTTC.